This is a list of T cell receptor beta chains from one sample in a study of blood T cell repertoires in COVID-19. Sequenced by immunoSEQ multiplex PCR; TCRdb stores in-frame clones only, minus some. Here the sample spans under 200,000 clones, roughly 86% being singletons. The sample comprised peripheral blood. The receptor source for this set is a woman of 80 years or more with COVID-19, enrolled during active disease. CDR3s include the opening cysteine and the closing phenylalanine or tryptophan. The D gene is left open where the match is weak. The size entry is marked missing in some rows and otherwise reads once, few, many or a size class.

d_call: .
j_call: TRBJ2-3
clone_size: few
v_call: TRBV14
cdr3_length: 14
cdr3_nt: TGTGCCAGCAGCCATTTTCAGGGGACAGATACGCAGTATTTT
cdr3_aa: CASSHFQGTDTQYF

d_call: .
j_call: TRBJ1-1
clone_size: .
v_call: TRBV5-4
cdr3_length: 17
cdr3_nt: TGTGCCAGCAGCTTGGCCCGAGGAGGGGCTGGGCACACTGAAGCTTTCTTT
cdr3_aa: CASSLARGGAGHTEAFF

d_call: .
j_call: TRBJ1-2
clone_size: .
v_call: TRBV9
cdr3_length: 14
cdr3_nt: TGTGCCAGCACCTCCGGACTTTTTGGCTATGGCTACACCTTC
cdr3_aa: CASTSGLFGYGYTF

d_call: .
j_call: TRBJ2-1
clone_size: .
v_call: TRBV29-1
cdr3_length: 9
cdr3_nt: TGCAGCGTTGACTATGAGCAGTTCTTC
cdr3_aa: CSVDYEQFF

d_call: .
j_call: TRBJ2-7
clone_size: .
v_call: TRBV4-2
cdr3_length: 14
cdr3_nt: TGTGCCAGCAGCCCTACTACAGGGTCCTACGAGCAGTACTTC
cdr3_aa: CASSPTTGSYEQYF

d_call: .
j_call: TRBJ2-1
clone_size: .
v_call: TRBV7-2
cdr3_length: 16
cdr3_nt: TGTGCCAGCAGCCGTCCCGGCTGGGGCGCCTACAATGAGCAGTTCTTC
cdr3_aa: CASSRPGWGAYNEQFF

d_call: TRBD1
j_call: TRBJ2-7
clone_size: .
v_call: TRBV10-3
cdr3_length: 15
cdr3_nt: TGTGCCATCAGTGAGTCGGGACAGGCCACCTACGAGCAGTACTTC
cdr3_aa: CAISESGQATYEQYF

d_call: .
j_call: TRBJ2-3
clone_size: .
v_call: TRBV9
cdr3_length: 16
cdr3_nt: TGTGCCAGCAGCGTAGGGAATAGCGGTGGCACAGATACGCAGTATTTT
cdr3_aa: CASSVGNSGGTDTQYF

d_call: .
j_call: TRBJ2-5
clone_size: .
v_call: TRBV3-1/TRBV3-2
cdr3_length: 13
cdr3_nt: TGTGCCAGCAGCCAAGTTCGGGATGGGACCCAGTACTTC
cdr3_aa: CASSQVRDGTQYF

d_call: TRBD1
j_call: TRBJ1-2
clone_size: .
v_call: TRBV28
cdr3_length: 15
cdr3_nt: TGTGCCAGCAGTGTACCCTCCGGGACAGGGGGTGGCTACACCTTC
cdr3_aa: CASSVPSGTGGGYTF

d_call: .
j_call: TRBJ2-4
clone_size: once
v_call: TRBV19
cdr3_length: 15
cdr3_nt: TGTGCCAGTCGGGGGCGCGGGACCCCGGGGGGCATTCAGTACTTC
cdr3_aa: CASRGRGTPGGIQYF

d_call: .
j_call: TRBJ1-5
clone_size: .
v_call: TRBV27
cdr3_length: 14
cdr3_nt: TGTGCCAGCAGGAAGGGGGATAGCAATCAGCCCCAGCATTTT
cdr3_aa: CASRKGDSNQPQHF

d_call: .
j_call: TRBJ1-4
clone_size: .
v_call: TRBV28
cdr3_length: 13
cdr3_nt: TGTGCCAGCAGTCGACAGATTAATGAAAAACTGTTTTTT
cdr3_aa: CASSRQINEKLFF

d_call: TRBD1
j_call: TRBJ1-3
clone_size: .
v_call: TRBV9
cdr3_length: 17
cdr3_nt: TGTGCCAGCAGCGTAGGAAGAGGGGGCCCCTCTGGAAACACCATATATTTT
cdr3_aa: CASSVGRGGPSGNTIYF

d_call: .
j_call: TRBJ2-2
clone_size: .
v_call: TRBV6-6
cdr3_length: 14
cdr3_nt: TGTGCCAGCAGGGGGGCCGGGAACACCGGGGAGCTGTTTTTT
cdr3_aa: CASRGAGNTGELFF

d_call: .
j_call: TRBJ1-4
clone_size: .
v_call: TRBV28
cdr3_length: 16
cdr3_nt: TGTGCCAGCAGTTTCCCGGGGGGGGTTGCTAATGAAAAACTGTTTTTT
cdr3_aa: CASSFPGGVANEKLFF

d_call: .
j_call: TRBJ2-7
clone_size: .
v_call: TRBV5-1
cdr3_length: 13
cdr3_nt: TGCGCCAGCAACACCGGGACTTCCTACGAGCAGTACTTC
cdr3_aa: CASNTGTSYEQYF

d_call: TRBD2
j_call: TRBJ2-7
clone_size: .
v_call: TRBV12-3/TRBV12-4
cdr3_length: 13
cdr3_nt: TGTGCCAGCAGTTTAAGGCGGGGGTACGAGCAGTACTTC
cdr3_aa: CASSLRRGYEQYF

d_call: TRBD2
j_call: TRBJ2-7
clone_size: .
v_call: TRBV27
cdr3_length: 14
cdr3_nt: TGTGCCAGCAGTTTCGCTAGCGGGAATCTCGAGCAGTACTTC
cdr3_aa: CASSFASGNLEQYF

d_call: TRBD1
j_call: TRBJ1-1
clone_size: .
v_call: TRBV5-5
cdr3_length: 15
cdr3_nt: TGTGCCAGCAGCGAACAGGGGGCAGTGAACACTGAAGCTTTCTTT
cdr3_aa: CASSEQGAVNTEAFF

d_call: .
j_call: TRBJ1-5
clone_size: .
v_call: TRBV9
cdr3_length: 13
cdr3_nt: TGTGCCAGCAGCGCGGGGGGTGGGCAGCCCCAGCATTTT
cdr3_aa: CASSAGGGQPQHF

d_call: .
j_call: TRBJ1-1
clone_size: .
v_call: TRBV5-1
cdr3_length: 17
cdr3_nt: TGCGCCAGCAGCAAAGGAACAGACGTCCTCCTGAACACTGAAGCTTTCTTT
cdr3_aa: CASSKGTDVLLNTEAFF

d_call: TRBD2
j_call: TRBJ2-5
clone_size: .
v_call: TRBV7-2
cdr3_length: 15
cdr3_nt: TGTGCCAGCTCCCCAAGAGCGGGAGAGCGAGAGACCCAGTACTTC
cdr3_aa: CASSPRAGERETQYF

d_call: TRBD1
j_call: TRBJ1-1
clone_size: .
v_call: TRBV6-2/TRBV6-3
cdr3_length: 16
cdr3_nt: TGTGCCAGCAGTTACCGGTGGGGACAGCTGAACACTGAAGCTTTCTTT
cdr3_aa: CASSYRWGQLNTEAFF

d_call: TRBD2
j_call: TRBJ2-5
clone_size: .
v_call: TRBV28
cdr3_length: 15
cdr3_nt: TGTGCCAGCAGCCGTAGCGGGAGATTGGCAGAGACCCAGTACTTC
cdr3_aa: CASSRSGRLAETQYF

d_call: TRBD2
j_call: TRBJ2-7
clone_size: .
v_call: TRBV25-1
cdr3_length: 16
cdr3_nt: TGTGCCAGCAGTGCCGCCTCGGGAGGGGGTTCCTACGAGCAGTACTTC
cdr3_aa: CASSAASGGGSYEQYF

d_call: TRBD1
j_call: TRBJ1-2
clone_size: .
v_call: TRBV3-1/TRBV3-2
cdr3_length: 17
cdr3_nt: TGTGCCAGCAGCCGGGGGACAGGTGACTTATGGGCCGTGGGCTACACCTTC
cdr3_aa: CASSRGTGDLWAVGYTF